The TCR beta chain described here comes from a study of T-cell memory formation after mild COVID-19. Across the whole study: Clusters of TCRs were largely donor specific. General study findings and limits: In pre-infection memory, a portion of responding clones appeared, which suggested that cross-reactive memory joined.

This clonotype is medium-sized (0.01 to 0.1%) within its sample. The antigen remains undetermined. Barcoded TCR alpha and TCR beta cDNA libraries with UMIs came from 5'RACE using constant-segment primers. In TCRdb, the 5' RACE reads were re-called with MiXCR into one record per CDR3 protein. The sample has roughly 200,000 distinct CDR3 sequences; 9% to 10% are singletons. CDR3 length: 10 residues. CDR1 is DFQATT, CDR2 SNEGSKA, per germline (reference sequence). Trimming pared 8 bases from V and 8 bases from J, leaving 10 bases between. This receptor was identified in a man younger than 35 who had mild COVID-19 (a few samples of this study predate the infection). Cell type and time point are not known. This chain uses TRBV20-1 with TRBJ1-3, with D unresolved. Source material: PBMCs or a T cell subset sorted from them (not recorded which). This chain's CDR3 is CSTPEDTIYF. The CDR3 DNA is TGCAGTACCCCCGAAGACACCATATATTTT.